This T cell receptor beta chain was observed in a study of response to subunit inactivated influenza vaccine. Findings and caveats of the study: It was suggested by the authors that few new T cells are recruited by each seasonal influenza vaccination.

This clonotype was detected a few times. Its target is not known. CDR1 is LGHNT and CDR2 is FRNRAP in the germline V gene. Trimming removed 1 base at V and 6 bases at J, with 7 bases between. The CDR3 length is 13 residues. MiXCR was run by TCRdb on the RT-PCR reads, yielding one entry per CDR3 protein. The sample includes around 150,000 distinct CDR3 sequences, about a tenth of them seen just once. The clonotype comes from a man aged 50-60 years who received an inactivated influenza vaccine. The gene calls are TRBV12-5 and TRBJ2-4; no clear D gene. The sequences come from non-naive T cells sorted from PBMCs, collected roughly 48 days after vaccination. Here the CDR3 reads CASGLAGGNIQYF. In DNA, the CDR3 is TGTGCTAGTGGTTTGGCAGGCGGAAACATTCAGTACTTC.